The clone carrying this T cell receptor (beta chain) was detected only a few times. As yet, its antigen is unknown. Unique molecular identifiers were affixed to single, distinct cDNA molecules. TCRdb recomputed calls from the 5' RACE reads with MiXCR, one row per CDR3 protein. This table holds 80,000 to 100,000 distinct CDR3 sequences, about 11% found once. These data are taken from a study of early T cells in non-severe SARS-CoV-2 infection. Overall study findings and caveats: Private and CD4 specificities were missed by VDJdb matching, skewed to anti-spike CD8.

This CDR3 has 12 residues. With 1 base removed from V and 12 bases from J, the gap between germline ends came to 10 bases. From germline, CDR1 is SGHDN and CDR2 FVKESK. The chain is built from TRBV14 and TRBJ2-1; tentatively, D is TRBD2 (6 bases). The receptor's source is an adult who was a healthcare worker with PCR-confirmed SARS-CoV-2 infection or an uninfected control (not recorded which). Specimen: whole blood, collected at baseline. The CDR3 protein is CASSQGPGGQFF. CDR3 DNA sequence: TGTGCCAGCAGCCAAGGGCCCGGGGGGCAGTTCTTC.